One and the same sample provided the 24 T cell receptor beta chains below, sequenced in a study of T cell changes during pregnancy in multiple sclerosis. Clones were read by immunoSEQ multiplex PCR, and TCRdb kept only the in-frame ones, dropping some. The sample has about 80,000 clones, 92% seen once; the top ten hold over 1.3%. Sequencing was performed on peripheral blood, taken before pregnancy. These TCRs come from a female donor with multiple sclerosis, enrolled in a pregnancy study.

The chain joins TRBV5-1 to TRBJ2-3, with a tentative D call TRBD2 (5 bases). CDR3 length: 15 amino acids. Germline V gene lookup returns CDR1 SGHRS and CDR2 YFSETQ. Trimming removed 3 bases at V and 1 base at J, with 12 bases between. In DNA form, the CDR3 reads TGCGCCAGCAGCTCCCCGGGAAAACGCACAGATACGCAGTATTTT. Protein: CASSSPGKRTDTQYF. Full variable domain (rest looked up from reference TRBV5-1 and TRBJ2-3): KAGVTQTPRYLIKTRGQQVTLSCSPISGHRSVSWYQQTPGQGLQFLFEYFSETQRNKGNFPGRFSGRQFSNSRSEMNVSTLELGDSALYLCASSSPGKRTDTQYFGPGTRLTVL.

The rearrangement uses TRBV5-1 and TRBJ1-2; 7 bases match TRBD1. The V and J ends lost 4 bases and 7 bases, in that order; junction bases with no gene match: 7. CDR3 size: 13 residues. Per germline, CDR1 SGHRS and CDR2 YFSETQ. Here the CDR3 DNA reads TGCGCCAGCAGCCCAGGGGGTGGCTTTGGCTACACCTTC. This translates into CASSPGGGFGYTF.

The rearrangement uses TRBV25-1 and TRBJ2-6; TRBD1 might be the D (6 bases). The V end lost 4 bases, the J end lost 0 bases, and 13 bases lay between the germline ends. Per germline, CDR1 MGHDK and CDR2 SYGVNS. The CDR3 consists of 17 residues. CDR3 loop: CASSGTEKTSGANVLTF. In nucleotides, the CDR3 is TGTGCCAGCAGTGGGACAGAAAAAACCTCTGGGGCCAACGTCCTGACTTTC.

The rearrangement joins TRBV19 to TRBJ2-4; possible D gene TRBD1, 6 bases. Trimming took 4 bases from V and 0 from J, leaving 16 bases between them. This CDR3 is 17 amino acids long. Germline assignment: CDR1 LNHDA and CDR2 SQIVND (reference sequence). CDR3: CASSTLGQTLAKNIQYF. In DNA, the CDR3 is TGTGCCAGTAGTACCCTCGGACAGACCTTAGCCAAAAACATTCAGTACTTC. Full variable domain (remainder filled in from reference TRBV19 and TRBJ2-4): DGGITQSPKYLFRKEGQNVTLSCEQNLNHDAMYWYRQDPGQGLRLIYYSQIVNDFQKGDIAEGYSVSREKKESFPLTVTSAQKNPTAFYLCASSTLGQTLAKNIQYFGAGTRLSVL.

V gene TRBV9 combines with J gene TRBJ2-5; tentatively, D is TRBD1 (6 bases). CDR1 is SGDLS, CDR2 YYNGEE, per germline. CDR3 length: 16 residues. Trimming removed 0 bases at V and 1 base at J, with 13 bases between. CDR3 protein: CASSVAGPGAQETQYF. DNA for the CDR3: TGTGCCAGCAGCGTAGCAGGTCCAGGGGCCCAAGAGACCCAGTACTTC.

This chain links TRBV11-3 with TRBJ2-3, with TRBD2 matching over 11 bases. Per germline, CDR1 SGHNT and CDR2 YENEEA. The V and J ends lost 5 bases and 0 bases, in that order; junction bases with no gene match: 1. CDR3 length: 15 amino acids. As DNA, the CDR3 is TGTGCCAGCAGCCGACTAGCGGGGAGCACAGATACGCAGTATTTT. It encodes CASSRLAGSTDTQYF.

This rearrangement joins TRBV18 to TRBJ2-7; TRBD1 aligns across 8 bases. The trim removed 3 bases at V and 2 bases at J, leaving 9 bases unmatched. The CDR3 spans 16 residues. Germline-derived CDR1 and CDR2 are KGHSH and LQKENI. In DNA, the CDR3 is TGTGCCAGCTCACCGCTTACCGGGACAGGACCCTACGAGCAGTACTTC. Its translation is CASSPLTGTGPYEQYF.

CDR3 protein: CASGSSGGSGEQYF. In DNA form, the CDR3 reads TGTGCCAGCGGGTCTAGCGGGGGGAGCGGCGAGCAGTACTTC. The V and J genes are TRBV6-6 and TRBJ2-7; 11 bases line up with TRBD2. CDR1 and CDR2 (germline): MNHNY, SVGAGI (reference sequence). With 8 bases clipped from V and 6 bases from J, the junction kept 9 bases outside the gene matches. The CDR3 covers 14 residues.

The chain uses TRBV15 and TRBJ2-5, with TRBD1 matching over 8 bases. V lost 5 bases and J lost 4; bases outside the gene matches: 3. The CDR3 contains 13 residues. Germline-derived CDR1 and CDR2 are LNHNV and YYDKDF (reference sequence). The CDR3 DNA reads TGTGCCACCAGCCCCAGGGGGCGAGAGACCCAGTACTTC. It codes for CATSPRGRETQYF.

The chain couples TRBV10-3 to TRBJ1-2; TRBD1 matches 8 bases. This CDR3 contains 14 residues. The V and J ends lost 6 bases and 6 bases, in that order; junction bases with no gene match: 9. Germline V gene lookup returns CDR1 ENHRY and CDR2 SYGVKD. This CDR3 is CAISIAQGADGYTF. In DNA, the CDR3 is TGTGCCATCAGCATAGCGCAGGGGGCGGATGGCTACACCTTC.

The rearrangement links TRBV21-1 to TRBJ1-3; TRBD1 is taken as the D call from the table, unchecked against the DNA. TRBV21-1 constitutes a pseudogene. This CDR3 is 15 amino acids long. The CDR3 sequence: CASSTRTGTGNTIYF. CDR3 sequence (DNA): TGTGCCAGCAGCACCAGGACAGGGACCGGAAACACCATATATTTT.

In nucleotides, the CDR3 is TGTGCCAGCAGTGACTCGGCGGGGGGGCGATCATCAGATACGCAGTATTTT. Residues: CASSDSAGGRSSDTQYF. V usage is TRBV6-4 and J usage is TRBJ2-3, with 9 bases identical to TRBD2. From germline, CDR1 is MRHNA and CDR2 SNTAGT. J gave up 4 bases and V 0 bases, and 8 bases lay outside the gene matches. The CDR3 extends over 17 amino acids.

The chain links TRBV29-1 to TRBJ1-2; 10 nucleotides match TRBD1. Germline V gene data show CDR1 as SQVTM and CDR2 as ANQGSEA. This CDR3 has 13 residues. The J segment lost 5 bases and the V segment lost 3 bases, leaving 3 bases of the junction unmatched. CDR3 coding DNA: TGCAGCGTTGACCGGACAGGGGGATATGGCTACACCTTC. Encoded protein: CSVDRTGGYGYTF. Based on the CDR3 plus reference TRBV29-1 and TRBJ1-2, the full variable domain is SAVISQKPSRDICQRGTSLTIQCQVDSQVTMMFWYRQQPGQSLTLIATANQGSEATYESGFVIDKFPISRPNLTFSTLTVSNMSPEDSSIYLCSVDRTGGYGYTFGSGTRLTVV.

CDR3 sequence reads: CASSSTANSPLHF. CDR3 coding DNA: TGTGCCAGCAGCTCGACAGCAAATTCACCCCTCCACTTT. V gene TRBV6-5 combines with J gene TRBJ1-6; maybe TRBD1 (5 bases). The CDR3 has 13 amino acids. CDR1 is MNHEY and CDR2 is SVGAGI in the germline V gene. Deletions cut 6 bases from V and 7 bases from J, with 10 bases between.

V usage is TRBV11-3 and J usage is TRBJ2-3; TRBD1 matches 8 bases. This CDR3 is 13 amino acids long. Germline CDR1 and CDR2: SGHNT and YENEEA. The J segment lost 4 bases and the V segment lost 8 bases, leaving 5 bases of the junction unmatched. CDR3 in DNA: TGTGCCAGCCGAGGACAGGGCGCAGATACGCAGTATTTT. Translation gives CASRGQGADTQYF.

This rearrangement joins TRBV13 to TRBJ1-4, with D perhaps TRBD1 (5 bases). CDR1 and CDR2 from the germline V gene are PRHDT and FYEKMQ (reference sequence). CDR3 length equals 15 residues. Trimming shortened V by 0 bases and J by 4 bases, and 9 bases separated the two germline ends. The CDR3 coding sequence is TGTGCCAGCAGCTTAGGTGGGGGGGTTAATGAAAAACTGTTTTTT. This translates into CASSLGGGVNEKLFF.

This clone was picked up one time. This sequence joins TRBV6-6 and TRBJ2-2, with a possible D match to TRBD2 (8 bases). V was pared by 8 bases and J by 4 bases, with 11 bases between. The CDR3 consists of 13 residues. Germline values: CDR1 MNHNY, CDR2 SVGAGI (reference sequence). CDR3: CASREGATGELFF. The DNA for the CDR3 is TGTGCCAGCCGGGAGGGGGCCACCGGGGAGCTGTTTTTT.

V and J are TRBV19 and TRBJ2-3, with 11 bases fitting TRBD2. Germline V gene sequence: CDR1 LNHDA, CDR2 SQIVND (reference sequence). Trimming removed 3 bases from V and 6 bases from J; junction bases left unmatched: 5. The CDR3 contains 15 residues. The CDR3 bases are TGTGCCAGTAGTATTGCCGGGACTAGCGGCGATACGCAGTATTTT. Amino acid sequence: CASSIAGTSGDTQYF.

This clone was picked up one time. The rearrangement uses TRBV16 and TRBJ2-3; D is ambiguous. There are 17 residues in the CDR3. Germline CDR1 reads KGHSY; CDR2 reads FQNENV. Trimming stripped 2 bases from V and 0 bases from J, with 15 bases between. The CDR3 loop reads CASSQLVSVSSTDTQYF. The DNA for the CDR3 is TGTGCCAGCAGCCAACTGGTAAGCGTATCTAGCACAGATACGCAGTATTTT.

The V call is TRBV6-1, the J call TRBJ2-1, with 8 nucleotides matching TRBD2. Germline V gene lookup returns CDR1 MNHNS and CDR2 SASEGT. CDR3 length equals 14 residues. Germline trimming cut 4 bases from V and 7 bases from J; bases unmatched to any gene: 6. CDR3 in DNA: TGTGCCAGCAGTGTATCGGGGGGGGGAAATGAGCAGTTCTTC. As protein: CASSVSGGGNEQFF.

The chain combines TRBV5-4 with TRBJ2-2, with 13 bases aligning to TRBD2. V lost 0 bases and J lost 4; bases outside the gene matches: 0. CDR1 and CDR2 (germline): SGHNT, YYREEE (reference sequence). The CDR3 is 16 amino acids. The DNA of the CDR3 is TGTGCCAGCAGCTTGGGACTAGCGGGGGGCACCGGGGAGCTGTTTTTT. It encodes CASSLGLAGGTGELFF.

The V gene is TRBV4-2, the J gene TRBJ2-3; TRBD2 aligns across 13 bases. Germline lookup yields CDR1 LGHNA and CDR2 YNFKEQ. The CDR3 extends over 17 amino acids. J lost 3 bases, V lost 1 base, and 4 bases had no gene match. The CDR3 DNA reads TGTGCCAGCAGCCAAGGGACTAGCGGGGGAATGACAGATACGCAGTATTTT. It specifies CASSQGTSGGMTDTQYF.

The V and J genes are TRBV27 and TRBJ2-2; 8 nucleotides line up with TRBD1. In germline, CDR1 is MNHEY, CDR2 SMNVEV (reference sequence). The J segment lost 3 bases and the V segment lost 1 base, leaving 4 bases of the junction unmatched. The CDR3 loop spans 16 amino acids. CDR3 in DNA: TGTGCCAGCAGTTTATATGAGACAGGGGACACCGGGGAGCTGTTTTTT. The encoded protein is CASSLYETGDTGELFF.

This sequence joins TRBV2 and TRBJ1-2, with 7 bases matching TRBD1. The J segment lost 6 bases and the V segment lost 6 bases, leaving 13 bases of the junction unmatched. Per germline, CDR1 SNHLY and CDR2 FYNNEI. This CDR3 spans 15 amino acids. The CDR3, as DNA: TGTGCCAGCAGGCCAAAAGGGTGGACAGGTCATGGCTACACCTTC. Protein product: CASRPKGWTGHGYTF.